The sample holds a few counts of the clone carrying this TCR beta chain. In the study's own analysis: Reference gene primers were amplified, and this amplification served to estimate nucleated cell counts. Some clones are missing from TCRdb's copy, which holds only in-frame ones; the method was immunoSEQ multiplex PCR. That table is the source of V, J and clone size, and D and trimming were worked out from the DNA. Among 150,000 to 200,000 clones listed, over 75% were seen once. The record originates from a study of blood T cell repertoires in COVID-19. At the level of the study: Spain, Italy and the United States supplied samples that represented acute and convalescent COVID-19. In each case, the material was cDNA or gDNA derived from T cells, B-cell-depleted T cells, or PBMCs.

CDR1 is SGHRS and CDR2 is YFSETQ in the germline V gene. This CDR3 contains 14 residues. J was trimmed by 8 bases and V by 4 bases; bases with no gene match: 8. The chain couples TRBV5-1 to TRBJ2-1; 8 bases agree with TRBD1. This TCR was sampled from a human donor in a cohort sampled during active COVID-19. Material for sequencing was peripheral blood. Here the CDR3 DNA reads TGCGCCAGCAGCCTAGACAGGGGCGGCTATGAGCAGTTCTTC. Its translation: CASSLDRGGYEQFF.